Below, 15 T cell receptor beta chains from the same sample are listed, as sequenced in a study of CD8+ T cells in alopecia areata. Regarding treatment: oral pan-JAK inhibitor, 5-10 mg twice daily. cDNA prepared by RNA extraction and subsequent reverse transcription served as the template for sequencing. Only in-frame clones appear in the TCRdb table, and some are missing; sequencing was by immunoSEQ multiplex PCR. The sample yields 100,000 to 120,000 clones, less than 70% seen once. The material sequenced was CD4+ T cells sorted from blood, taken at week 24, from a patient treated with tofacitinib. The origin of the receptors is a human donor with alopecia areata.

CDR3 protein: CATSRPLADTQYF. The CDR3 DNA reads as TGTGCCACCAGCAGGCCGCTGGCAGATACGCAGTATTTT. The chain couples TRBV15 to TRBJ2-3; the D is unclear. The CDR3 is 13 residues long. CDR1 is LNHNV, CDR2 YYDKDF, per germline (reference sequence). V was clipped by 3 bases and J by 4 bases, with 8 bases between them.

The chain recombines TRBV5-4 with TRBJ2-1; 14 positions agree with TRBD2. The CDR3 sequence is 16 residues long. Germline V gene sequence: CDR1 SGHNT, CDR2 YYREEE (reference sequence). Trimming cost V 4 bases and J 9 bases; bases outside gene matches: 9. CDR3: CASSPGLAGAQGEQFF. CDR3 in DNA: TGTGCCAGCAGCCCGGGACTAGCGGGGGCCCAAGGTGAGCAGTTCTTC.

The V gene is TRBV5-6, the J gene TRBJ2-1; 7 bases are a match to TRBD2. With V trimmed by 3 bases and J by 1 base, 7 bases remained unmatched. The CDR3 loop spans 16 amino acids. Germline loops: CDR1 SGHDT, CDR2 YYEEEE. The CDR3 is CASSSALAESYNEQFF. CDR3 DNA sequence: TGTGCCAGCAGCTCCGCTCTAGCGGAGTCCTACAATGAGCAGTTCTTC.

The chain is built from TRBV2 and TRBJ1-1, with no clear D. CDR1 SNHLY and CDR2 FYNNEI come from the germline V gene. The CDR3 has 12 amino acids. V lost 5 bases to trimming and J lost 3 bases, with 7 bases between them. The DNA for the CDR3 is TGTGCCAGCAGTCCTTGGGACACTGAAGCTTTCTTT. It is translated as CASSPWDTEAFF. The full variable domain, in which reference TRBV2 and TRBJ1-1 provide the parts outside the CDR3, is EPEVTQTPSHQVTQMGQEVILRCVPISNHLYFYWYRQILGQKVEFLVSFYNNEISEKSEIFDDQFSVERPDGSNFTLKIRSTKLEDSAMYFCASSPWDTEAFFGQGTRLTVV.

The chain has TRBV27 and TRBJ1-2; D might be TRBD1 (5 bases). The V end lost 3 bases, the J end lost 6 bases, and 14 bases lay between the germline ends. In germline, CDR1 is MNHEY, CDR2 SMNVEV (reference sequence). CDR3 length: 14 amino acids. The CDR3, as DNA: TGTGCCAGCAGTTTCCGCCGGGGACGGGATGGCTACACCTTC. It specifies CASSFRRGRDGYTF.

This CDR3 reads CASSLFLSGELFF. In DNA, the CDR3 is TGCGCCAGCAGCTTGTTCCTATCCGGGGAGCTGTTTTTT. This rearrangement joins TRBV5-1 to TRBJ2-2; D is uncertain. CDR1 and CDR2 from the germline V gene are SGHRS and YFSETQ. The CDR3 is 13 residues long. Trimming took off 1 base at V and 6 bases at J, with 7 bases between the two ends. The full variable domain, in which reference TRBV5-1 and TRBJ2-2 provide the parts outside the CDR3, is KAGVTQTPRYLIKTRGQQVTLSCSPISGHRSVSWYQQTPGQGLQFLFEYFSETQRNKGNFPGRFSGRQFSNSRSEMNVSTLELGDSALYLCASSLFLSGELFFGEGSRLTVL.

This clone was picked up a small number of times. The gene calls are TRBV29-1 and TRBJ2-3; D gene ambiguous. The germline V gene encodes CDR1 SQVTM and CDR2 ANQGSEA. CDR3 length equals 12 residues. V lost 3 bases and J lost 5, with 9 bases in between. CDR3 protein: CSVDQSGDTQYF. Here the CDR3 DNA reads TGCAGCGTTGATCAGTCTGGAGATACGCAGTATTTT.

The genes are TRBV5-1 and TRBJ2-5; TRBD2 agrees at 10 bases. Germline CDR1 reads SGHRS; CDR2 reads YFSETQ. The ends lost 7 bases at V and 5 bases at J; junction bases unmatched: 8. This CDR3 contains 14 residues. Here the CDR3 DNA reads TGCGCCAGCGGATTGGGACTAGCGACGGAGACCCAGTACTTC. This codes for CASGLGLATETQYF.

The CDR3 bases are TGCAGCGTTGGAGAGGGGAGAGGTTCTGGCTACACCTTC. Translating gives CSVGEGRGSGYTF. The rearrangement uses TRBV29-1 and TRBJ1-2; D might be TRBD1 (5 bases). The CDR3 is 13 amino acids. V was pared by 4 bases and J by 7 bases, with 16 bases between. CDR1 and CDR2 from the germline V gene are SQVTM and ANQGSEA. Looking up the rest from reference TRBV29-1 and TRBJ1-2 gives the full variable domain: SAVISQKPSRDICQRGTSLTIQCQVDSQVTMMFWYRQQPGQSLTLIATANQGSEATYESGFVIDKFPISRPNLTFSTLTVSNMSPEDSSIYLCSVGEGRGSGYTFGSGTRLTVV.

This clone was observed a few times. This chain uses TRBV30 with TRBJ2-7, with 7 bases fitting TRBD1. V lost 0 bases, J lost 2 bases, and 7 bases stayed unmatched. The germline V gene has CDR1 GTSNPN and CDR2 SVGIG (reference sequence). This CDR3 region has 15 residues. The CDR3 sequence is CAWSVPGRGTYEQYF. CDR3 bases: TGTGCCTGGAGTGTACCCGGCAGGGGGACCTACGAGCAGTACTTC.

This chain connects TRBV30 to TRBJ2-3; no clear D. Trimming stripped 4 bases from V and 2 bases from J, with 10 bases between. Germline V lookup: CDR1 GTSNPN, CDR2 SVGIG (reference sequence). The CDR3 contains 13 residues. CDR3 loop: CAWISLPTDTQYF. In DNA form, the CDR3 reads TGTGCCTGGATTAGCCTTCCCACAGATACGCAGTATTTT.

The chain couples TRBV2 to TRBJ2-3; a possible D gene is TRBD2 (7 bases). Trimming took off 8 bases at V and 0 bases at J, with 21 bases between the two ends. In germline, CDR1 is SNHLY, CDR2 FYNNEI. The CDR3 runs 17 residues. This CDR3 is CASQPPRGARSTDTQYF. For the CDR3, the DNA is TGTGCCAGCCAACCCCCCCGGGGGGCGAGAAGCACAGATACGCAGTATTTT. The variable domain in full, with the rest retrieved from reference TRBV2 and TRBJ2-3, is EPEVTQTPSHQVTQMGQEVILRCVPISNHLYFYWYRQILGQKVEFLVSFYNNEISEKSEIFDDQFSVERPDGSNFTLKIRSTKLEDSAMYFCASQPPRGARSTDTQYFGPGTRLTVL.

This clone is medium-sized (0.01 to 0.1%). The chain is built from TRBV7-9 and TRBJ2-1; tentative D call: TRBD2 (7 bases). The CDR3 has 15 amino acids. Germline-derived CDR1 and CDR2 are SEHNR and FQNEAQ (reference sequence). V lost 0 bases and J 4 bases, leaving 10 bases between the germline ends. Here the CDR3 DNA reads TGTGCCAGCAGCTTAGCCGGGGGGCCGTACAATGAGCAGTTCTTC. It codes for CASSLAGGPYNEQFF.

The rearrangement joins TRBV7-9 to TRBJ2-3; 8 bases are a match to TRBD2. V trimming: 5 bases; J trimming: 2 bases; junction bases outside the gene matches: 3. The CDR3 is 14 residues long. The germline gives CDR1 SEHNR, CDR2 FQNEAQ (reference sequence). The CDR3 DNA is TGTGCCAGCAGCCGAGCGGGGGCCACAGATACGCAGTATTTT. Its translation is CASSRAGATDTQYF.

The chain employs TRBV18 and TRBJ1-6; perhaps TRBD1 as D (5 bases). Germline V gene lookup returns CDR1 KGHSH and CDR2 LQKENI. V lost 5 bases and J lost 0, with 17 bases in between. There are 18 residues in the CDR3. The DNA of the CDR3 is TGTGCCAGCTCATCGACCGGGACGTTGAGCTCCTATAATTCACCCCTCCACTTT. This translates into CASSSTGTLSSYNSPLHF.